The next 25 T cell receptor beta chains were all read from a single sample in a study of blood T cell repertoires in COVID-19. The method was immunoSEQ multiplex PCR; TCRdb's version includes in-frame clones alone and lacks a portion of them. The profile shows some 50,000 clones, 85% to 95% of them singletons. Source material: peripheral blood. These receptors were taken from a man aged 60 to 69 with COVID-19, enrolled during active disease.

The V gene is TRBV14, the J gene TRBJ2-2; 7 bases are a match to TRBD1. Germline CDR1 reads SGHDN; CDR2 reads FVKESK. The CDR3 runs to 14 residues. Losses at the gene ends were 5 bases for V and 5 bases for J; bases not matched to a gene: 5. CDR3 in amino acids: CASSNTGATGELFF. DNA of the CDR3: TGTGCCAGCAGCAACACAGGGGCAACCGGGGAGCTGTTTTTT.

This chain joins TRBV30 and TRBJ1-1; tentatively, D is TRBD1 (6 bases). Trimming shortened V by 2 bases and J by 5 bases, and 12 bases separated the two germline ends. The CDR3 sequence is 13 residues long. CDR1 and CDR2 (germline): GTSNPN, SVGIG (reference sequence). CDR3 sequence (DNA): TGTGCCTGGAGTTCTGACAGGCGGACTGAAGCTTTCTTT. Translation gives CAWSSDRRTEAFF.

The CDR3 coding sequence is TGTGCCAGCACCTCCTCCCTCCTGGGCACTCTCTATGGCTACACCTTC. Amino acid sequence: CASTSSLLGTLYGYTF. This chain links TRBV27 with TRBJ1-2; D not certain. V lost 7 bases and J lost 4, with 22 bases in between. There are 16 residues in the CDR3. Per germline, CDR1 MNHEY and CDR2 SMNVEV (reference sequence).

The chain uses TRBV3-1 (or the pseudogene TRBV3-2) and TRBJ1-3; TRBD1 might be the D (6 bases). CDR1 and CDR2 from the germline V gene are LGHDT and YNNKEL (reference sequence). This CDR3 is built from 15 residues. Trimming took off 2 bases at V and 0 bases at J, with 8 bases between the two ends. CDR3 sequence (DNA): TGTGCCAGCAGCCAAAGGGGGTTCTCTGGAAACACCATATATTTT. Translated: CASSQRGFSGNTIYF.

The chain carries TRBV15 and TRBJ2-1; 7 positions agree with TRBD2. Germline-derived CDR1 and CDR2 are LNHNV and YYDKDF (reference sequence). V dropped 3 bases and J dropped 4; count of bases not matched to a gene: 6. This CDR3 has 15 residues. The CDR3 DNA follows: TGTGCCACCAGCAGCGGGACTAACCCTTACAATGAGCAGTTCTTC. It translates to CATSSGTNPYNEQFF.

This sequence joins TRBV10-3 and TRBJ1-2; possibly TRBD1 for D (5 bases). The V gene lost 6 bases and the J gene lost 8 bases, with 19 bases spanning the gap. This CDR3 comprises 14 residues. The germline V gene encodes CDR1 ENHRY and CDR2 SYGVKD. CDR3 nucleotide sequence: TGTGCCATCAGAGGCGGGACTCCCGGATCAGGCTACACCTTC. Translated: CAIRGGTPGSGYTF.

The chain is built from TRBV7-3 and TRBJ1-2; TRBD1 might be the D (6 bases). CDR1 and CDR2 from the germline V gene are SGHTA and FQGTGA. This CDR3 has 13 residues. Deletions cut 1 base from V and 8 bases from J, with 11 bases between. CDR3 nucleotides: TGTGCCAGCAGCTTAAGGGGGCTAGAGGGCTACACCTTC. Translating gives CASSLRGLEGYTF.

The gene calls are TRBV7-2 and TRBJ2-3, with 14 bases fitting TRBD2. With V trimmed by 0 bases and J by 2 bases, 4 bases remained unmatched. CDR1 is SGHTA and CDR2 is FQGNSA in the germline V gene. This CDR3 region has 18 residues. CDR3 region: CASSLARGLAGATDTQYF. The CDR3 DNA is TGTGCCAGCAGCTTAGCGAGGGGACTAGCGGGGGCCACAGATACGCAGTATTTT.

The chain employs TRBV29-1 and TRBJ1-5; the D gene is possibly TRBD1 (6 bases). The CDR3 spans 14 residues. V shed 4 bases and J shed 8 bases, with 18 bases lying between them. CDR1 is SQVTM, CDR2 ANQGSEA, per germline. CDR3 loop: CSVATGSGREPQHF. CDR3 nucleotide sequence: TGCAGCGTTGCGACAGGATCAGGGAGGGAGCCCCAGCATTTT.

The V and J genes are TRBV29-1 and TRBJ1-2; a possible D gene is TRBD1 (6 bases). The CDR3 is 14 residues long. Trimming cost V 5 bases and J 8 bases, with 21 bases left between them. Per germline, CDR1 SQVTM and CDR2 ANQGSEA. Here the CDR3 DNA reads TGCAGCGTTCCCATACGGGGGGCTGGGGACGGCTACACCTTC. It specifies CSVPIRGAGDGYTF. The full variable domain, completed using reference TRBV29-1 and TRBJ1-2, is SAVISQKPSRDICQRGTSLTIQCQVDSQVTMMFWYRQQPGQSLTLIATANQGSEATYESGFVIDKFPISRPNLTFSTLTVSNMSPEDSSIYLCSVPIRGAGDGYTFGSGTRLTVV.

This chain uses TRBV19 with TRBJ2-2; 9 nucleotides match TRBD1. CDR1 is LNHDA, CDR2 SQIVND, per germline (reference sequence). J gave up 1 base and V 6 bases, and 3 bases lay outside the gene matches. The CDR3 has 15 amino acids. The CDR3: CASSKGQGNTGELFF. In DNA form, the CDR3 reads TGTGCCAGTAGCAAGGGACAGGGGAACACCGGGGAGCTGTTTTTT. Drawing the rest from reference TRBV19 and TRBJ2-2, the complete variable domain is DGGITQSPKYLFRKEGQNVTLSCEQNLNHDAMYWYRQDPGQGLRLIYYSQIVNDFQKGDIAEGYSVSREKKESFPLTVTSAQKNPTAFYLCASSKGQGNTGELFFGEGSRLTVL.

The chain couples TRBV6-5 to TRBJ1-1, with TRBD1 as a possible D gene (6 bases). V was trimmed by 4 bases and J by 0 bases, leaving 12 bases between them. Germline CDR1 is MNHEY and CDR2 is SVGAGI. The CDR3 is 15 residues long. CDR3 amino acids: CASSFSDRMNTEAFF. The DNA for the CDR3 is TGTGCCAGCAGTTTTTCGGACAGAATGAACACTGAAGCTTTCTTT.

V usage is TRBV14 and J usage is TRBJ2-7, with TRBD2 as a possible D gene (6 bases). Trimming removed 0 bases from V and 2 bases from J, with 8 bases in between. The CDR3 length is 14 residues. Looked up from germline, CDR1 is SGHDN and CDR2 is FVKESK. CDR3 loop: CASSQERGTYEQYF. The CDR3 bases are TGTGCCAGCAGCCAAGAGCGGGGTACCTACGAGCAGTACTTC.

V and J are TRBV4-1 and TRBJ1-3; D may be TRBD1 (5 bases). This CDR3 has 15 residues. Trimming shortened V by 4 bases and J by 4 bases, and 14 bases separated the two germline ends. CDR1 MGHRA and CDR2 YSYEKL come from the germline V gene. CDR3 amino acids: CASSPSRGGGNTIYF. In DNA, the CDR3 is TGCGCCAGCAGCCCCTCCCGCGGGGGGGGAAACACCATATATTTT.

The gene calls are TRBV6-5 and TRBJ2-2; 14 bases are shared with TRBD2. The CDR3 consists of 15 residues. Germline V lookup: CDR1 MNHEY, CDR2 SVGAGI. The V segment lost 4 bases and the J segment 8 bases; nucleotides outside the gene matches: 3. Here the CDR3 reads CASSFGTSGGGELFF. Written as DNA, the CDR3 is TGTGCCAGCAGTTTCGGGACTAGCGGGGGAGGGGAGCTGTTTTTT.

The chain uses TRBV7-3 and TRBJ1-1; perhaps TRBD1 as D (6 bases). The V gene's germline CDR1 is SGHTA and CDR2 FQGTGA. Between the trimmed V and J ends, which lost 2 bases and 2 bases, there was a span of 12 bases. The CDR3 has 15 amino acids. The CDR3, as DNA: TGTGCCAGCAGCTTATCGGGACAAACTAACACTGAAGCTTTCTTT. Translating gives CASSLSGQTNTEAFF.

The chain uses TRBV7-8 and TRBJ1-2; possibly TRBD1 for D (5 bases). The germline V gene encodes CDR1 SGHVS and CDR2 FQNEAQ. CDR3 length: 15 residues. The V and J ends lost 3 bases and 2 bases respectively, with 13 bases between them. The CDR3 spells CASSFFQDRNYGYTF. CDR3 nucleotide sequence: TGTGCCAGCAGCTTTTTCCAAGACAGAAACTATGGCTACACCTTC.

This sequence joins TRBV28 and TRBJ2-7; possibly TRBD2 for D (6 bases). The CDR3 totals 14 residues. Germline V gives CDR1 MDHEN, CDR2 SYDVKM. Trimming cost V 3 bases and J 2 bases, with 11 bases left between them. The CDR3 nucleotides read TGTGCCAGCAGTTTTCGGAGGGGACCCTACGAGCAGTACTTC. Its protein is CASSFRRGPYEQYF.

The chain couples TRBV18 to TRBJ1-1; 8 nucleotides match TRBD1. Per the germline V gene, CDR1 is KGHSH and CDR2 is LQKENI. V trimming: 3 bases; J trimming: 1 base; junction bases outside the gene matches: 4. This CDR3 is 15 amino acids long. CDR3 coding DNA: TGTGCCAGCTCACCTAGGGACAGGAGGAACACTGAAGCTTTCTTT. Its translation: CASSPRDRRNTEAFF.

The chain uses TRBV19 and TRBJ1-2, with unresolved D. CDR3 length: 14 amino acids. V was shortened by 0 bases and J by 5 bases, with 10 bases between the two germline ends. The germline V gene has CDR1 LNHDA and CDR2 SQIVND (reference sequence). Written as DNA, the CDR3 is TGTGCCAGTAGTATAGACACGGCGGAGTATGGCTACACCTTC. This translates into CASSIDTAEYGYTF.

The chain combines TRBV11-2 with TRBJ1-4; 11 bases align to TRBD1. This CDR3 contains 14 residues. The germline gives CDR1 SGHAT, CDR2 FQNNGV. The V and J ends lost 5 bases and 5 bases, in that order; junction bases with no gene match: 1. CDR3 nucleotides: TGTGCCAGCAGCCGGGACAGGGGGAATGAAAAACTGTTTTTT. Residues: CASSRDRGNEKLFF.

The V gene is TRBV10-3, the J gene TRBJ1-2, with D perhaps matching TRBD1 (6 bases). The length of the CDR3 is 12 residues. The ends were cut back, 2 bases at V and 5 bases at J, with 6 bases in the middle. Germline CDR1 and CDR2: ENHRY and SYGVKD. The CDR3 reads CAISEDRYGYTF. The CDR3 nucleotides read TGTGCCATCAGTGAGGACAGGTATGGCTACACCTTC.

The genes are TRBV28 and TRBJ2-7, with a possible D match to TRBD2 (6 bases). Looked up from germline, CDR1 is MDHEN and CDR2 is SYDVKM. CDR3 size: 13 residues. Trimming removed 8 bases at V and 4 bases at J, with 15 bases between. The CDR3 DNA reads as TGTGCCAGCTCTAAGGGTAGCGGATACGAGCAGTACTTC. The encoded protein is CASSKGSGYEQYF. Together with reference TRBV28 and TRBJ2-7, the CDR3 gives the full variable domain: DVKVTQSSRYLVKRTGEKVFLECVQDMDHENMFWYRQDPGLGLRLIYFSYDVKMKEKGDIPEGYSVSREKKERFSLILESASTNQTSMYLCASSKGSGYEQYFGPGTRLTVT.

V is TRBV28 and J is TRBJ1-2; 7 bases are a match to TRBD1. CDR1 and CDR2 from the germline V gene are MDHEN and SYDVKM. There are 14 residues in the CDR3. V shed 7 bases, J shed 4 bases, and the junction held 9 bases outside the gene matches. The CDR3 is CASISDRVLYGYTF. CDR3 bases: TGTGCCAGCATCTCTGACAGGGTCCTCTATGGCTACACCTTC.

The chain joins TRBV6-5 to TRBJ2-7; no reliable D call. V shed 6 bases and J shed 1 base, with 13 bases lying between them. Germline V gene data show CDR1 as MNHEY and CDR2 as SVGAGI. The CDR3 runs 14 residues. CDR3 in DNA: TGTGCCAGCAGGGTTACGTACGGGTCCTACGAGCAGTACTTC. Translating gives CASRVTYGSYEQYF.